One and the same sample provided the 30 T cell receptor beta chains below, sequenced in a study of brain T cells in children with intractable seizures. Profiling relied on immunoSEQ multiplex PCR, and the TCRdb table lists in-frame clones only, not all of them. The sample records 110,000 or so clones, approximately 94% being singletons. The sequenced sample was peripheral blood, obtained at surgery. These TCRs come from a boy in the first two years of life with hemimegalencephaly and intractable seizures.

This chain links TRBV7-2 with TRBJ1-3, with D uncertain. Germline loops: CDR1 SGHTA, CDR2 FQGNSA. With 3 bases removed from V and 0 bases from J, the gap between germline ends came to 9 bases. CDR3 size: 15 residues. The CDR3 spells CASSFTESSGNTIYF. In DNA, the CDR3 is TGTGCCAGCAGCTTTACGGAATCCTCTGGAAACACCATATATTTT.

This chain links TRBV25-1 with TRBJ2-5; tentatively, D is TRBD2 (6 bases). The germline V gene has CDR1 MGHDK and CDR2 SYGVNS. There are 14 residues in the CDR3. Trimming removed 1 base from V and 3 bases from J, with 9 bases in between. CDR3: CASSEWQREETQYF. The CDR3, as DNA: TGTGCCAGCAGTGAATGGCAGCGGGAAGAGACCCAGTACTTC.

The chain joins TRBV15 to TRBJ1-6, with 8 bases lining up with TRBD1. The germline V gene has CDR1 LNHNV and CDR2 YYDKDF (reference sequence). Losses at the gene ends were 6 bases for V and 3 bases for J; bases not matched to a gene: 4. The CDR3 extends over 15 amino acids. The CDR3 sequence is CATSGQGGYNSPLHF. The CDR3 region has the DNA TGTGCCACCAGTGGACAGGGCGGCTATAATTCACCCCTCCACTTT.

In regard to this clone: The same CDR3 can be traced to other DNA sequences in this sample. The chain recombines TRBV7-3 with TRBJ2-5, with 13 bases aligning to TRBD2. Germline values: CDR1 SGHTA, CDR2 FQGTGA. Trimming removed 5 bases from V and 4 bases from J; junction bases left unmatched: 13. The CDR3 loop spans 18 amino acids. The CDR3 here is CASSAQPGTSGIRETQYF. The CDR3 bases are TGTGCCAGCAGCGCACAACCCGGGACTAGCGGGATAAGAGAGACCCAGTACTTC.

The chain employs TRBV3-1 (or the pseudogene TRBV3-2) and TRBJ2-5; 11 nucleotides match TRBD2. V gave up 4 bases and J gave up 3 bases; unmatched junction bases: 1. This CDR3 comprises 14 residues. Germline CDR1 is LGHDT and CDR2 is YNNKEL (reference sequence). The CDR3 nucleotides read TGTGCCAGCAGCCCGGGACTAGCGGAAGAGACCCAGTACTTC. This encodes CASSPGLAEETQYF.

This chain connects TRBV3-1 (or the pseudogene TRBV3-2) to TRBJ2-1; 8 bases map to TRBD2. The germline gives CDR1 LGHDT, CDR2 YNNKEL (reference sequence). Trimming removed 4 bases from V and 2 bases from J; junction bases left unmatched: 7. The CDR3 is made up of 16 amino acids. The CDR3 DNA sequence: TGTGCCAGCAGCCTTCTACGGGAGGGGCCCTACAATGAGCAGTTCTTC. Residues: CASSLLREGPYNEQFF.

The rearrangement uses TRBV28 and TRBJ2-7, with 12 bases aligning to TRBD2. The CDR3 has 14 amino acids. Germline V gives CDR1 MDHEN, CDR2 SYDVKM. V lost 2 bases and J lost 7; bases outside the gene matches: 3. The CDR3: CASSLLAGGVEQYF. CDR3 coding DNA: TGTGCCAGCAGTTTACTAGCGGGAGGGGTGGAGCAGTACTTC.

The chain uses TRBV28 and TRBJ1-2; D gene uncertain. Germline-derived CDR1 and CDR2 are MDHEN and SYDVKM. V dropped 5 bases and J dropped 3 bases, with 10 bases sitting between them. The CDR3 covers 13 residues. CDR3 amino acids: CASSPRRYYGYTF. The CDR3 DNA reads as TGTGCCAGCAGTCCCCGACGGTACTATGGCTACACCTTC.

The CDR3 loop is CASSLTRGNEQFF. The CDR3 region has the DNA TGTGCCAGCAGCTTAACTAGGGGCAATGAGCAGTTCTTC. The chain employs TRBV12-3 or TRBV12-4 and TRBJ2-1; D may correspond to TRBD1 or TRBD2 (5 bases each). The V and J ends lost 6 bases and 6 bases respectively, with 12 bases between them. The CDR3 totals 13 residues.

This clone was seen only once. The genes are TRBV11-1 and TRBJ2-7, with TRBD2 matching over 8 bases. There are 14 residues in the CDR3. The trim removed 6 bases at V and 3 bases at J, leaving 7 bases unmatched. Germline V lookup: CDR1 SGHAT, CDR2 FQDESV (reference sequence). The CDR3 is CASSLFSGVYEQYF. CDR3 bases: TGTGCCAGCAGTTTATTTAGCGGGGTCTACGAGCAGTACTTC.

The V call is TRBV7-2, the J call TRBJ2-3; D gene unclear. V dropped 5 bases and J dropped 2 bases, with 11 bases sitting between them. The V gene's germline CDR1 is SGHTA and CDR2 FQGNSA. The CDR3 loop spans 14 amino acids. CDR3 in amino acids: CASSLDSSTDTQYF. The CDR3, as DNA: TGTGCCAGCAGCCTCGACTCCTCCACAGATACGCAGTATTTT.

V gene TRBV28 combines with J gene TRBJ2-5; D unclear. The V end lost 7 bases, the J end lost 5 bases, and 14 bases lay between the germline ends. Per the germline V gene, CDR1 is MDHEN and CDR2 is SYDVKM. The CDR3 length is 13 residues. This CDR3 is CASTLAGQETQYF. CDR3 in DNA: TGTGCCAGCACCTTGGCAGGCCAGGAGACCCAGTACTTC.

The chain is built from TRBV9 and TRBJ2-1, with 8 bases matching TRBD2. Trimming at V came to 4 bases and at J to 0 bases, leaving 9 bases not matched to a gene. CDR1 SGDLS and CDR2 YYNGEE come from the germline V gene. The CDR3 has 17 residues. CDR3 amino acids: CASSPYQRGSSYNEQFF. The DNA for the CDR3 is TGTGCCAGCAGCCCATACCAGCGGGGGAGCTCCTACAATGAGCAGTTCTTC.

In nucleotides, the CDR3 is TGTGCCAGCAGCGTAGCAGTTAATCAGCCCCAGCATTTT. It specifies CASSVAVNQPQHF. V and J are TRBV9 and TRBJ1-5; D is undetermined. The CDR3 has 13 amino acids. Germline V gene data show CDR1 as SGDLS and CDR2 as YYNGEE. V dropped 0 bases and J dropped 4 bases, with 5 bases sitting between them.

The rearrangement uses TRBV27 and TRBJ2-1, with D perhaps matching TRBD1 or TRBD2 (6 bases each). CDR1 MNHEY and CDR2 SMNVEV come from the germline V gene (reference sequence). Trimming cost V 6 bases and J 3 bases, with 21 bases left between them. This CDR3 comprises 17 residues. The CDR3 DNA is TGTGCCAGCAGCCCATATGGCCTCGGGGGCCGCTACAATGAGCAGTTCTTC. The encoded protein is CASSPYGLGGRYNEQFF.

The rearrangement links TRBV25-1 to TRBJ2-1; TRBD2 matches 8 bases. Germline CDR1 reads MGHDK; CDR2 reads SYGVNS. The J segment lost 0 bases and the V segment lost 6 bases, leaving 7 bases of the junction unmatched. This CDR3 is 16 amino acids long. The CDR3 DNA follows: TGTGCCAGCAGACTCACTAGCGGACACTCCTACAATGAGCAGTTCTTC. Protein: CASRLTSGHSYNEQFF.

The gene calls are TRBV10-2 and TRBJ2-3; D unclear. The CDR3 spans 16 residues. Trimming stripped 3 bases from V and 2 bases from J, with 15 bases between. Germline V gene data show CDR1 as WSHSY and CDR2 as SAAADI. DNA of the CDR3: TGCGCCAGCAGTGACGTGGCACTGCATGACACAGATACGCAGTATTTT. Amino acid sequence: CASSDVALHDTDTQYF.

The chain recombines TRBV15 with TRBJ2-7; D perhaps matches TRBD2 (5 bases). V lost 2 bases to trimming and J lost 5 bases, with 13 bases between them. The CDR3 runs to 14 residues. Germline V gene data show CDR1 as LNHNV and CDR2 as YYDKDF (reference sequence). CDR3 sequence reads: CATSRNSAGDEQYF. Here the CDR3 DNA reads TGTGCCACCAGCAGAAATTCTGCGGGTGACGAGCAGTACTTC.

This clone was seen a single time. V usage is TRBV30 and J usage is TRBJ2-1; D gene ambiguous. The CDR3 spans 11 residues. Trimming took off 0 bases at V and 5 bases at J, with 2 bases between the two ends. The germline V gene has CDR1 GTSNPN and CDR2 SVGIG (reference sequence). The CDR3 DNA sequence: TGTGCCTGGAGTGTAAACAATGAGCAGTTCTTC. The encoded protein is CAWSVNNEQFF.

This rearrangement joins TRBV12-3 or TRBV12-4 to TRBJ2-1; D not resolved. V was clipped by 11 bases and J by 4 bases, with 15 bases between them. This CDR3 has 13 residues. This CDR3 is CAGSASHYNEQFF. CDR3 coding DNA: TGTGCCGGTTCAGCTTCACATTACAATGAGCAGTTCTTC.

V and J are TRBV7-3 and TRBJ2-1, with 11 bases aligning to TRBD2. The CDR3 runs to 15 residues. The V gene end was trimmed by 2 bases and the J gene end by 4 bases; junction bases not matched to a gene: 1. CDR1 SGHTA and CDR2 FQGTGA come from the germline V gene. The CDR3 protein is CASSLRLAGYNEQFF. The CDR3 DNA sequence: TGTGCCAGCAGCTTACGACTAGCGGGATACAATGAGCAGTTCTTC. The whole variable domain, remainder taken from reference TRBV7-3 and TRBJ2-1, is GAGVSQTPSNKVTEKGKYVELRCDPISGHTALYWYRQSLGQGPEFLIYFQGTGAADDSGLPNDRFFAVRPEGSVSTLKIQRTERGDSAVYLCASSLRLAGYNEQFFGPGTRLTVL.

The chain links TRBV5-1 to TRBJ2-3; no firm D call. Germline V gene data show CDR1 as SGHRS and CDR2 as YFSETQ. The CDR3 is made up of 10 amino acids. Here the CDR3 DNA reads TGCCCGAGCCCCTCAGATACGCAGTATTTT. This translates into CPSPSDTQYF.

The chain recombines TRBV6-1 with TRBJ1-5; tentative D call: TRBD1 (5 bases). This CDR3 spans 17 amino acids. V was cut by 1 base and J by 2 bases, with 15 bases left in between. The germline gives CDR1 MNHNS, CDR2 SASEGT. The chain's CDR3 is CASSEGGFWFGNQPQHF. The CDR3 region has the DNA TGTGCCAGCAGTGAAGGGGGGTTCTGGTTCGGCAATCAGCCCCAGCATTTT.

The rearrangement joins TRBV15 to TRBJ1-6, with 9 positions matching TRBD1. V was pared by 3 bases and J by 6 bases, with 0 bases of the junction left unmatched. The CDR3 covers 14 residues. The germline V gene has CDR1 LNHNV and CDR2 YYDKDF (reference sequence). The CDR3 nucleotides read TGTGCCACCAGCAGGGACAGGGGTAATTCACCCCTCCACTTT. Its translation is CATSRDRGNSPLHF.

This clone was seen once. Distinct nucleotide sequences in the sample also encode this CDR3. The J gene is TRBJ2-5, the V gene TRBV28; 9 bases are a match to TRBD1. Germline V gene lookup returns CDR1 MDHEN and CDR2 SYDVKM. This CDR3 has 15 amino acids. The ends lost 0 bases at V and 5 bases at J; junction bases unmatched: 4. The CDR3 region is CASSLWTGGQETQYF. The CDR3 nucleotides are TGTGCCAGCAGTTTATGGACAGGGGGACAGGAGACCCAGTACTTC. The variable domain in full, completed from reference TRBV28 and TRBJ2-5, reads DVKVTQSSRYLVKRTGEKVFLECVQDMDHENMFWYRQDPGLGLRLIYFSYDVKMKEKGDIPEGYSVSREKKERFSLILESASTNQTSMYLCASSLWTGGQETQYFGPGTRLLVL.

This clone was seen a handful of times. The V and J genes are TRBV19 and TRBJ2-2, with 14 bases fitting TRBD2. V trimming: 5 bases; J trimming: 4 bases; junction bases outside the gene matches: 3. Germline lookup yields CDR1 LNHDA and CDR2 SQIVND (reference sequence). The CDR3 sequence is 16 residues long. Here the CDR3 reads CASSGGTSGSTGELFF. CDR3 DNA: TGTGCCAGTAGTGGGGGGACTAGCGGGAGCACCGGGGAGCTGTTTTTT.

The chain joins TRBV20-1 to TRBJ1-1, with no clear D. CDR3 length equals 11 residues. Germline V gene lookup returns CDR1 DFQATT and CDR2 SNEGSKA (reference sequence). V lost 3 bases, J lost 5 bases, and 7 bases lay in between. CDR3 nucleotides: TGCAGTGCTAGTCGCGGGACTGAAGCTTTCTTT. It encodes CSASRGTEAFF.

This clone was observed once. Here the CDR3 reads CASKGQGIEKLFF. For the CDR3, the DNA is TGTGCCAGCAAAGGACAGGGGATTGAAAAACTGTTTTTT. This rearrangement joins TRBV9 to TRBJ1-4; TRBD1 matches 9 bases. V shed 6 bases, J shed 7 bases, and the junction held 4 bases outside the gene matches. Germline lookup yields CDR1 SGDLS and CDR2 YYNGEE. The CDR3 is made up of 13 amino acids.

The gene calls are TRBV28 and TRBJ2-7; 9 bases are shared with TRBD2. Germline values: CDR1 MDHEN, CDR2 SYDVKM. The ends lost 5 bases at V and 3 bases at J; junction bases unmatched: 14. CDR3 length equals 17 residues. The CDR3: CASSPTALAGILYEQYF. CDR3 coding DNA: TGTGCCAGCAGTCCGACCGCTCTAGCGGGGATTCTCTACGAGCAGTACTTC. The full variable domain, completed using reference TRBV28 and TRBJ2-7, is DVKVTQSSRYLVKRTGEKVFLECVQDMDHENMFWYRQDPGLGLRLIYFSYDVKMKEKGDIPEGYSVSREKKERFSLILESASTNQTSMYLCASSPTALAGILYEQYFGPGTRLTVT.

This clone was observed a single time. This chain uses TRBV18 with TRBJ2-6; D uncertain. CDR3 size: 15 residues. Per the germline V gene, CDR1 is KGHSH and CDR2 is LQKENI. V was cut by 2 bases and J by 3 bases, with 8 bases left in between. The CDR3 coding sequence is TGTGCCAGCTCACCAGACGGGCTTGGGGCCAACGTCCTGACTTTC. It codes for CASSPDGLGANVLTF. The variable domain in full, with the rest retrieved from reference TRBV18 and TRBJ2-6, is NAGVMQNPRHLVRRRGQEARLRCSPMKGHSHVYWYRQLPEEGLKFMVYLQKENIIDESGMPKERFSAEFPKEGPSILRIQQVVRGDSAAYFCASSPDGLGANVLTFGAGSRLTVL.